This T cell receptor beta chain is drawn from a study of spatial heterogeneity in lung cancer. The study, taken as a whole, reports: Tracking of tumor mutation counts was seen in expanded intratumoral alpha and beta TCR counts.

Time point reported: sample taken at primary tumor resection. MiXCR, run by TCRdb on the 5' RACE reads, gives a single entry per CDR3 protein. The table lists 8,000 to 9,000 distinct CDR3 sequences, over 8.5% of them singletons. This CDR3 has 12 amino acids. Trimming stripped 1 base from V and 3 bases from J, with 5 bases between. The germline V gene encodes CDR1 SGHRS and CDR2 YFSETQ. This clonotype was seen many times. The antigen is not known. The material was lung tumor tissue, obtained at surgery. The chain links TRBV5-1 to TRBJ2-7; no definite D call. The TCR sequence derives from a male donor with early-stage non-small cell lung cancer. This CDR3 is CASSLYDYEQYF. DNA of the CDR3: TGCGCCAGCAGCTTGTACGACTACGAGCAGTACTTC.